Listed here is a single T cell receptor (beta chain). The V gene's germline CDR1 is SGHRS and CDR2 YFSETQ. The CDR3 covers 16 residues. Unmatched junction bases numbered 10, after V lost 4 bases and J lost 4 bases. Original processing notes: Scientists estimated how many nucleated cells there were by amplifying reference gene primers. Clones were sequenced by immunoSEQ multiplex PCR, and TCRdb holds only the in-frame ones, with some missing. Clone size and V and J calls were adopted from that table, with D and trimming inferred from the DNA. The table shows about 120,000 clones, with 85% to 90% occurring only once. This record belongs to a study of blood T cell repertoires in COVID-19.

What was sequenced was peripheral blood. J is TRBJ2-1 and V is TRBV5-1; 8 bases match TRBD1. This TCR derives from a man between 45 and 60 years old with acute or convalescent COVID-19. Here the CDR3 DNA reads TGCGCCAGCAGCCTTGTGGGCGGACAGGGTTACAATGAGCAGTTCTTC. Protein: CASSLVGGQGYNEQFF.